Listed below are T cell receptor beta chains from one sample, sequenced in a study of T cell changes during pregnancy in multiple sclerosis. Generated by immunoSEQ multiplex PCR, the TCRdb table keeps only in-frame clones and is missing some. The sample carries tens of thousands of clones, 91% recorded once. The material sequenced was CD4+ T cells from peripheral blood mononuclear cells, taken after pregnancy. All receptors come from a female donor in good health, enrolled as a control in a pregnancy study. CDR3s include the opening cysteine and the closing phenylalanine or tryptophan. D genes are given only for firm matches. Size is stated for part of the rows, as once, few or many counts, or as a class when the clone is expanded.

V,J,D,size,CDR3,DNA
TRBV25-1,TRBJ1-4,-,-,CASSEAGPNEKLFF,TGTGCCAGCAGTGAAGCAGGCCCTAATGAAAAACTGTTTTTT
TRBV19,TRBJ1-2,-,-,CASGKTAIYGYTF,TGTGCCAGTGGTAAGACAGCAATCTATGGCTACACCTTC
TRBV10-3,TRBJ1-3,TRBD1,-,CAISERGQGNTIYF,TGTGCCATCAGTGAGCGGGGACAGGGGAACACCATATATTTT
TRBV6-6,TRBJ1-6,TRBD1,-,CASSVQQGTGSPLHF,TGTGCCAGCAGTGTCCAACAGGGGACGGGTTCACCCCTCCACTTT
TRBV5-1,TRBJ2-3,TRBD1,-,CASSQPGQGATDTQYF,TGCGCCAGCAGCCAGCCGGGACAGGGGGCTACAGATACGCAGTATTTT
TRBV7-2,TRBJ2-5,-,-,CASSSGVQETQYF,TGTGCCAGCAGCTCGGGGGTTCAAGAGACCCAGTACTTC
TRBV18,TRBJ1-1,TRBD1,-,CASSPLGQGDTEAFF,TGTGCCAGCTCACCACTGGGACAGGGGGACACTGAAGCTTTCTTT
TRBV20-1,TRBJ2-1,-,-,CSASGDEQFF,TGCAGTGCTAGCGGGGATGAGCAGTTCTTC
TRBV2,TRBJ1-2,TRBD1,-,CASVGTGGHGYTF,TGTGCCAGCGTGGGGACAGGGGGTCATGGCTACACCTTC
TRBV9,TRBJ2-6,-,-,CASSVPLSGANVLTF,TGTGCCAGCAGCGTACCACTCTCTGGGGCCAACGTCCTGACTTTC
TRBV5-1,TRBJ1-1,TRBD1,-,CASSLWGQGTEAFF,TGCGCCAGCAGCTTGTGGGGACAGGGAACTGAAGCTTTCTTT
TRBV20-1,TRBJ2-5,-,-,CSATIRETQYF,TGCAGTGCCACTATACGCGAGACCCAGTACTTC
TRBV7-9,TRBJ2-1,-,-,CASSLGLELENEQFF,TGTGCCAGCAGCTTAGGGTTGGAACTAGAGAATGAGCAGTTCTTC
TRBV5-4,TRBJ2-7,TRBD1,-,CASSWTGREQYF,TGTGCCAGCAGTTGGACAGGGAGGGAGCAGTACTTC
TRBV4-3,TRBJ2-1,-,-,CASSLAWAGEQFF,TGCGCCAGCAGCCTCGCCTGGGCGGGGGAGCAGTTCTTC
TRBV27,TRBJ2-7,TRBD1,-,CASSFRDRREQYF,TGTGCCAGCAGTTTTCGGGACAGAAGGGAGCAGTACTTC
TRBV25-1,TRBJ2-3,TRBD1,-,CASSESRGRDTQYF,TGTGCCAGCAGTGAATCCAGGGGGCGAGATACGCAGTATTTT
TRBV5-6,TRBJ1-2,TRBD1,-,CASSPGQGNYGYTF,TGTGCCAGCAGCCCGGGACAGGGGAACTATGGCTACACCTTC
TRBV27,TRBJ2-7,-,-,CASSLSFRSYEQYF,TGTGCCAGCAGTTTATCTTTCCGGTCCTACGAGCAGTACTTC
TRBV2,TRBJ1-1,-,-,CASSPQGLDTEAFF,TGTGCCAGCAGTCCCCAGGGGCTGGACACTGAAGCTTTCTTT
TRBV27,TRBJ2-2,-,-,CASSYLSGHSNTGELFF,TGTGCCAGCAGTTACTTGTCGGGACATTCGAACACCGGGGAGCTGTTTTTT
TRBV5-1,TRBJ1-2,TRBD1,-,CASSSGTGSYYGYTF,TGCGCCAGCAGCTCGGGGACAGGGTCGTACTATGGCTACACCTTC
TRBV21-1,TRBJ1-5,-,once,CASSVLINQPQHF,TGTGCCAGCAGCGTCCTTATCAATCAGCCCCAGCATTTT
TRBV18,TRBJ2-5,TRBD1,-,CASAGTVGGETQYF,TGTGCCAGCGCCGGGACAGTTGGCGGAGAGACCCAGTACTTC
TRBV7-8,TRBJ1-1,-,once,CASRPMGLNTEAFF,TGTGCCAGCAGGCCAATGGGGCTCAACACTGAAGCTTTCTTT
TRBV25-1,TRBJ2-7,TRBD2,once,CASSGRTSGSYEQYF,TGTGCCAGCAGTGGCCGGACTAGCGGGAGCTACGAGCAGTACTTC
TRBV6-1,TRBJ1-1,-,-,CASRGTTGTEAFF,TGTGCCAGCAGGGGGACAACGGGCACTGAAGCTTTCTTT
TRBV6-5,TRBJ1-2,-,-,CASRYNRASGGYTF,TGTGCCAGCAGGTACAACAGGGCCTCAGGAGGCTACACCTTC
TRBV18,TRBJ2-2,-,-,CASSQTSRGLTGELFF,TGTGCCAGCTCACAAACTTCCAGGGGTCTCACCGGGGAGCTGTTTTTT
TRBV5-1,TRBJ1-1,-,few,CASSLPEVGTEAFF,TGCGCCAGCAGCTTACCCGAGGTCGGGACTGAAGCTTTCTTT
TRBV28,TRBJ2-1,-,-,CASSHGGMGRGNNEQFF,TGTGCCAGCAGCCACGGGGGCATGGGGCGGGGGAACAATGAGCAGTTCTTC
TRBV9,TRBJ1-1,-,-,CASSVTGNTEAFF,TGTGCCAGCAGCGTGACAGGGAACACTGAAGCTTTCTTT
TRBV7-9,TRBJ2-7,-,once,CASSLTNSYEQYF,TGTGCCAGCAGCTTAACTAACTCCTACGAGCAGTACTTC
TRBV9,TRBJ2-5,-,-,CASSVGGDETQYF,TGTGCCAGCAGCGTAGGCGGGGATGAGACCCAGTACTTC
TRBV5-1,TRBJ2-2,TRBD1,-,CASSLGGTAPNTGELFF,TGCGCCAGCAGCTTGGGTGGGACAGCGCCGAACACCGGGGAGCTGTTTTTT
TRBV28,TRBJ2-7,-,-,CAGSRQGITYEQYF,TGTGCCGGGTCGAGGCAGGGCATAACCTACGAGCAGTACTTC
TRBV28,TRBJ1-2,-,-,CASSLQPQGYGYTF,TGTGCCAGCAGTTTACAGCCTCAGGGCTATGGCTACACCTTC
TRBV28,TRBJ2-7,TRBD1,-,CASRGTGTDEQYF,TGTGCCAGCAGGGGGACAGGGACCGACGAGCAGTACTTC
TRBV5-6,TRBJ2-7,TRBD2,-,CASSLTSGGAVTYEQYF,TGTGCCAGCAGCTTAACTAGCGGGGGGGCCGTGACCTACGAGCAGTACTTC
TRBV6-1,TRBJ1-1,-,-,CASRGTANTEAFF,TGTGCCAGCAGGGGCACGGCGAACACTGAAGCTTTCTTT
TRBV2,TRBJ2-7,TRBD1,-,CASRAGQGRGYEQYF,TGTGCCAGCAGAGCTGGACAGGGACGGGGTTACGAGCAGTACTTC
TRBV10-3,TRBJ2-2,-,-,CAIGGVSGELFF,TGTGCCATCGGAGGGGTATCCGGGGAGCTGTTTTTT
TRBV10-3,TRBJ1-1,-,-,CAISGGEGFEAFF,TGTGCCATCAGTGGGGGGGAGGGGTTTGAAGCTTTCTTT
TRBV10-3,TRBJ2-7,-,-,CAISEDRPEQYF,TGTGCCATCAGTGAGGACAGACCCGAGCAGTACTTC
TRBV7-9,TRBJ2-7,-,-,CASRQGGKQYF,TGTGCCAGCAGACAAGGAGGGAAGCAGTACTTC
TRBV2,TRBJ2-3,TRBD2,-,CASSGTSGAGDTQYF,TGTGCCAGCAGTGGGACTAGCGGGGCTGGGGATACGCAGTATTTT
TRBV18,TRBJ2-3,TRBD1,-,CASSLGQPTDTQYF,TGTGCCAGCTCACTGGGACAGCCCACAGATACGCAGTATTTT
TRBV27,TRBJ1-1,TRBD1,once,CASSTNGAGGRFTEAFF,TGTGCCAGCAGCACAAACGGGGCAGGGGGGCGGTTCACTGAAGCTTTCTTT
TRBV7-2,TRBJ2-1,TRBD2,-,CASSLVAGVKNNEQFF,TGTGCCAGCAGCTTAGTAGCGGGAGTGAAGAACAATGAGCAGTTCTTC
TRBV2,TRBJ1-2,-,-,CASSEGRENYGYTF,TGTGCCAGCAGTGAAGGCAGGGAAAACTATGGCTACACCTTC
TRBV11-2,TRBJ2-7,TRBD1,-,CASSLDLSRDRGDEQYF,TGTGCCAGCAGCTTAGATCTCAGTCGGGACAGGGGCGACGAGCAGTACTTC
TRBV7-8,TRBJ2-1,-,-,CASTRQSSYNEQFF,TGTGCCAGCACCAGACAGAGCTCCTACAATGAGCAGTTCTTC
TRBV28,TRBJ2-7,TRBD2,-,CASSLLAGGYEQYF,TGTGCCAGCAGTTTACTGGCGGGAGGGTACGAGCAGTACTTC